The clone carrying this T cell receptor (beta chain) was seen only a few times. What it recognizes is unknown. The data are from a study of T-cell memory formation after mild COVID-19. Regarding the study as a whole: Among CD4+ contracting clones, most were CM and EM, and CD8+ ones EMRA. Day 15 to 85 contractors were CD4/CD8 balanced; later expanders leaned CD4+.

TCRdb re-analysed the 5' RACE reads in MiXCR, keeping a single row per CDR3 protein. The sample holds fewer than 500,000 distinct CDR3 sequences, about 23% seen once. V lost 1 base to trimming and J lost 4 bases, with 8 bases between them. CDR3 length: 14 residues. Sequenced: PBMCs or a T cell subset sorted from them (not recorded which). This TCR derives from an adult woman who had mild COVID-19 (a few samples of this study predate the infection). Cell type and time point are not known. This sequence joins TRBV12-3 or TRBV12-4 and TRBJ1-3; D not resolved. The CDR3 DNA reads TGTGCCAGCAGTTTAGAGGCCAGGGGAAACACCATATATTTT. Encoded protein: CASSLEARGNTIYF.